These 2 T cell receptor beta chains were sequenced from one sample in a study of cytomegalovirus exposure and HLA in healthy donors. TCRdb keeps only in-frame clones here, not all; method: immunoSEQ multiplex PCR. The table records 150,000 to 180,000 clones, around 84% of them present only once. Sequenced sample: PBMCs. The receptors were gathered from a human donor in good health.

The gene calls are TRBV6-1 and TRBJ2-1; 9 bases align to TRBD2. CDR1 is MNHNS, CDR2 SASEGT, per germline. The CDR3 runs 20 residues. V lost 3 bases and J lost 6; bases outside the gene matches: 21. CDR3 in DNA: TGTGCCAGCAGTGATCCATTTTCGCGGGAGGGCCGGGGCCACGTCAATGAGCAGTTCTTC. Its translation is CASSDPFSREGRGHVNEQFF.

The CDR3 here is CASSPGQGSSGELFF. The DNA of the CDR3 is TGTGCCAGCAGCCCGGGACAGGGGAGCTCCGGGGAGCTGTTTTTT. The chain uses TRBV11-3 and TRBJ2-2; TRBD1 agrees at 10 bases. The CDR3 spans 15 residues. J was trimmed by 6 bases and V by 5 bases; bases with no gene match: 6. Per germline, CDR1 SGHNT and CDR2 YENEEA.